Detailed here is one T cell receptor (beta chain). The sample comes from a study of blood T cell repertoires in COVID-19. About the research overall: The study drew acute and convalescent COVID-19 samples from the United States, Italy and Spain. Sources were T cells, B-cell-depleted T cells, or PBMCs; the material itself was cDNA or gDNA.

Under the authors' procedure: Amplification with reference gene primers provided the estimates of nucleated cell counts. The protocol was immunoSEQ multiplex PCR, while the TCRdb copy is restricted to in-frame clones and leaves out a portion. Clone size and the V and J calls come from that table; the DNA yielded D and trimming. The sample lists approximately 11,000 clones; around nine tenths were seen once. The CDR3 length is 16 residues. Germline lookup yields CDR1 SGHNT and CDR2 YYREEE (reference sequence). V lost 4 bases to trimming and J lost 2 bases, with 17 bases between them. This receptor was identified in a human donor in a cohort sampled during active COVID-19. The chain is built from TRBV5-4 and TRBJ2-3; a possible D gene is TRBD1 (5 bases). Material: peripheral blood. CDR3 coding DNA: TGTGCCAGCAGCCCCACTGCCCGACAGCCCACAGATACGCAGTATTTT. It translates to CASSPTARQPTDTQYF.